One sample yielded the 30 T cell receptor beta chains listed below, sequenced in a study of T cell repertoires in cytomegalovirus infection. Each CDR3 protein is one row after TCRdb ran MiXCR on the reads. Of about 250,000 distinct CDR3 sequences listed, under 8.5% are singletons. The sequencing sample was made of PBMCs. These receptors all come from a human donor in good health (CMV status not recorded). Some clones in this sample may be carry-over from other donors' samples.

This clonotype was picked up many times. The V and J genes are TRBV19 and TRBJ2-7; tentative D call: TRBD2 (5 bases). This CDR3 is built from 15 residues. V was pared by 4 bases and J by 0 bases, with 13 bases between. Germline CDR1 LNHDA, CDR2 SQIVND (reference sequence). The CDR3: CASSTRTGSSYEQYF. CDR3 nucleotides: TGTGCCAGTAGTACCCGGACGGGGAGCTCCTACGAGCAGTACTTC.

This clonotype has at least ten counts. This chain links TRBV7-2 with TRBJ2-1; 10 bases agree with TRBD2. V lost 8 bases, J lost 4 bases, and 8 bases stayed unmatched. The CDR3 spans 15 residues. The germline V gene encodes CDR1 SGHTA and CDR2 FQGNSA. In DNA form, the CDR3 reads TGTGCCAGCCTGAAAACACTAGCGGGATACAATGAGCAGTTCTTC. This gives the protein CASLKTLAGYNEQFF.

This clonotype has a count of ten or more. This chain joins TRBV12-3 or TRBV12-4 and TRBJ2-5; TRBD1 agrees at 7 bases. CDR3 length: 12 amino acids. The V and J ends lost 9 bases and 5 bases, in that order; junction bases with no gene match: 6. The CDR3 protein is CASGTVPETQYF. In DNA form, the CDR3 reads TGTGCCAGTGGGACAGTTCCCGAGACCCAGTACTTC.

CDR3 DNA sequence: TGCAGTGCCGGGACAGGGAGGAACACCGGGGAGCTGTTTTTT. Translated, it gives CSAGTGRNTGELFF. V gene TRBV20-1 combines with J gene TRBJ2-2, with 9 bases fitting TRBD1. This CDR3 comprises 14 residues. In germline, CDR1 is DFQATT, CDR2 SNEGSKA (reference sequence). V gave up 6 bases and J gave up 1 base; unmatched junction bases: 3.

The table lists this clonotype with many counts. The V gene is TRBV6-2 or TRBV6-3, the J gene TRBJ1-5; 9 bases map to TRBD1. The V gene's germline CDR1 is MNHEY and CDR2 SVGEGT. V dropped 0 bases and J dropped 3; count of bases not matched to a gene: 15. The CDR3 has 20 residues. Here the CDR3 DNA reads TGTGCCAGCAGTTACTCGACGGATCTGGCACAGGGGGCCCTCAATCAGCCCCAGCATTTT. Translating it yields CASSYSTDLAQGALNQPQHF.

In its sample, this clonotype was seen many times. The genes are TRBV7-2 and TRBJ1-2; no firm D call. This CDR3 contains 20 residues. V was trimmed by 1 base and J by 1 base, leaving 25 bases between them. The germline CDR1 and CDR2 sequences are SGHTA and FQGNSA. The CDR3 loop is CASSLVFPPGYHGINYGYTF. The CDR3 DNA sequence: TGTGCCAGCAGCTTAGTGTTCCCCCCGGGGTACCACGGAATTAACTATGGCTACACCTTC.

This clonotype was observed at least ten times. The rearrangement joins TRBV7-6 to TRBJ2-7; possible D gene TRBD2, 6 bases. Germline V gene sequence: CDR1 SGHVS, CDR2 FNYEAQ. The CDR3 length is 14 residues. Trimming pared 1 base from V and 6 bases from J, leaving 13 bases between. The chain's CDR3 is CASSLGVGGGEQYF. For the CDR3, the DNA is TGTGCCAGCAGCTTAGGTGTCGGGGGAGGCGAGCAGTACTTC.

This clonotype was seen many times. This chain connects TRBV28 to TRBJ2-4; 8 bases are shared with TRBD2. The CDR3 extends over 15 amino acids. V shed 5 bases, J shed 7 bases, and the junction held 10 bases outside the gene matches. The germline CDR1 and CDR2 sequences are MDHEN and SYDVKM. The CDR3 sequence is CASSPTGGGANIQYF. As DNA, the CDR3 is TGTGCCAGCAGTCCCACCGGGGGGGGGGCCAACATTCAGTACTTC.

This clonotype was counted ten times or more. This rearrangement joins TRBV6-5 to TRBJ2-1; D is possibly TRBD1 (6 bases). The germline gives CDR1 MNHEY, CDR2 SVGAGI. The V end lost 5 bases, the J end lost 10 bases, and 15 bases lay between the germline ends. The CDR3 runs to 13 residues. The CDR3 DNA is TGTGCCAGCAGTAGTTTGACAGGTTCCGAGCAGTTCTTC. Translation gives CASSSLTGSEQFF.

This clonotype occurred many times. The chain has TRBV20-1 and TRBJ1-6; 9 bases match TRBD1. Germline V lookup: CDR1 DFQATT, CDR2 SNEGSKA (reference sequence). This CDR3 has 16 amino acids. With 3 bases clipped from V and 7 bases from J, the junction kept 10 bases outside the gene matches. In DNA, the CDR3 is TGCAGTGCTAGTTTGGGACAGGGAGGCCAAAATTCACCCCTCCACTTT. Translation gives CSASLGQGGQNSPLHF.

This clonotype was observed a few times. The V gene is TRBV6-4, the J gene TRBJ2-2; 8 bases line up with TRBD1. CDR3 length equals 17 residues. J was trimmed by 6 bases and V by 0 bases; bases with no gene match: 9. Germline CDR1 and CDR2: MRHNA and SNTAGT. In DNA, the CDR3 is TGTGCCAGCAGTGACTCGGTTCGGCGGACAGGGCCCGGGGAGCTGTTTTTT. It yields the protein CASSDSVRRTGPGELFF.

V and J are TRBV29-1 and TRBJ2-5, with 11 bases identical to TRBD1. Germline V gives CDR1 SQVTM, CDR2 ANQGSEA. The CDR3 contains 17 residues. With V trimmed by 8 bases and J by 4 bases, 18 bases remained unmatched. CDR3 bases: TGCAGCTCCTCCGGGACAGGGGGTAAACTACTCTCAGAGACCCAGTACTTC. Translating gives CSSSGTGGKLLSETQYF.

This clonotype occurred a few times. This chain joins TRBV5-4 and TRBJ2-2, with D tentatively TRBD2 (6 bases). The CDR3 extends over 15 amino acids. The V end lost 3 bases, the J end lost 4 bases, and 13 bases lay between the germline ends. Germline CDR1 reads SGHNT; CDR2 reads YYREEE (reference sequence). In nucleotides, the CDR3 is TGTGCCAGCAGCTACGGGGACTTTAGCACCGGGGAGCTGTTTTTT. This translates into CASSYGDFSTGELFF.

This clonotype was detected ten times or more. The chain couples TRBV7-2 to TRBJ1-5; possibly TRBD1 for D (5 bases). CDR1 is SGHTA, CDR2 FQGNSA, per germline. The V and J ends lost 6 bases and 3 bases respectively, with 15 bases between them. The length of the CDR3 is 15 residues. CDR3 DNA sequence: TGTGCCAGCAGTTTCTCCGGACAACTCAATCAGCCCCAGCATTTT. Amino acids: CASSFSGQLNQPQHF.

This clonotype was recorded many times. This chain joins TRBV7-2 and TRBJ1-2; TRBD1 is a possible D gene (6 bases). In germline, CDR1 is SGHTA, CDR2 FQGNSA. With 8 bases removed from V and 1 base from J, the gap between germline ends came to 17 bases. The CDR3 is 15 amino acids. The CDR3 sequence: CASGLAGGFNYGYTF. As DNA, the CDR3 is TGTGCCAGCGGGCTTGCCGGGGGCTTTAACTATGGCTACACCTTC.

This clonotype came up a few times. J is TRBJ1-2 and V is TRBV4-3, with TRBD1 matching over 8 bases. This CDR3 comprises 16 residues. J was trimmed by 1 base and V by 4 bases; bases with no gene match: 8. Germline V lookup: CDR1 LGHNA, CDR2 YSLEER. The CDR3 coding sequence is TGCGCCAGCAGCCTCCACAGGGGGGCCGTTAACTATGGCTACACCTTC. Translating it yields CASSLHRGAVNYGYTF.

This clonotype was counted ten times or more. The J gene is TRBJ2-6, the V gene TRBV7-2, with TRBD1 identical over 8 bases. This CDR3 contains 17 residues. Germline-derived CDR1 and CDR2 are SGHTA and FQGNSA. Losses at the gene ends were 6 bases for V and 2 bases for J; bases not matched to a gene: 9. As DNA, the CDR3 is TGTGCCAGCAGACCCGGGACAGGCAGGACTGGGGCCAACGTCCTGACTTTC. Encoded protein: CASRPGTGRTGANVLTF.

This clonotype was seen many times. The chain has TRBV20-1 and TRBJ2-5; possibly TRBD2 for D (6 bases). V lost 1 base, J lost 0 bases, and 15 bases lay in between. The V gene's germline CDR1 is DFQATT and CDR2 SNEGSKA (reference sequence). CDR3 length equals 16 residues. The CDR3 sequence: CSARGDSRTYQETQYF. The CDR3 DNA reads as TGCAGTGCTAGAGGGGACTCCCGGACGTACCAAGAGACCCAGTACTTC.

A word on this clonotype: The junction departs from germline at one end; a sequencing error may be responsible. This rearrangement joins TRBV19 to TRBJ2-1, with 7 bases fitting TRBD2. This CDR3 comprises 18 residues. From germline, CDR1 is LNHDA and CDR2 SQIVND (reference sequence). The CDR3: CASSTTLLLAGEDNERFF. CDR3 nucleotide sequence: TGTGCCAGTAGTACGACCCTCCTTCTGGCGGGGGAGGACAATGAGCGGTTCTTC.

This clonotype was counted at least ten times. The V gene is TRBV5-1, the J gene TRBJ1-2; 7 nucleotides match TRBD1. Germline V lookup: CDR1 SGHRS, CDR2 YFSETQ. The CDR3 is made up of 11 amino acids. With V trimmed by 4 bases and J by 14 bases, 8 bases remained unmatched. CDR3 residues: CASSVGTVVTF. The CDR3 DNA reads TGCGCCAGCAGCGTGGGGACAGTGGTTACCTTC. The whole variable domain, filled in from reference TRBV5-1 and TRBJ1-2, reads KAGVTQTPRYLIKTRGQQVTLSCSPISGHRSVSWYQQTPGQGLQFLFEYFSETQRNKGNFPGRFSGRQFSNSRSEMNVSTLELGDSALYLCASSVGTVVTFGSGTRLTVV.

This clonotype was observed at least ten times. V usage is TRBV11-2 and J usage is TRBJ1-1; the D is unclear. Germline assignment: CDR1 SGHAT and CDR2 FQNNGV. CDR3 length equals 15 residues. The V end lost 1 base, the J end lost 0 bases, and 9 bases lay between the germline ends. The CDR3: CASSLAGQLNTEAFF. The CDR3 DNA is TGTGCCAGCAGCTTAGCCGGGCAGTTGAACACTGAAGCTTTCTTT.

This clonotype came up a few times. The CDR3 DNA reads TGTGCCAGCAGCTACCAGCCTACGGGACAATCCTACAATGAGCAGTTCTTC. This gives the protein CASSYQPTGQSYNEQFF. The chain combines TRBV13 with TRBJ2-1, with D possibly being TRBD1 (6 bases). V lost 4 bases and J 1 base, leaving 17 bases between the germline ends. Germline CDR1 reads PRHDT; CDR2 reads FYEKMQ (reference sequence). The CDR3 runs to 17 residues.

The chain joins TRBV19 to TRBJ1-5; TRBD1 might be the D (6 bases). Per germline, CDR1 LNHDA and CDR2 SQIVND (reference sequence). Trimming took 6 bases from V and 3 from J, leaving 15 bases between them. This CDR3 contains 15 residues. CDR3 sequence: CASRLPDSYNQPQHF. The DNA for the CDR3 is TGTGCCAGTAGGCTCCCGGACAGCTACAATCAGCCCCAGCATTTT. Variable domain in full (rest from reference TRBV19 and TRBJ1-5): DGGITQSPKYLFRKEGQNVTLSCEQNLNHDAMYWYRQDPGQGLRLIYYSQIVNDFQKGDIAEGYSVSREKKESFPLTVTSAQKNPTAFYLCASRLPDSYNQPQHFGDGTRLSIL.

This chain connects TRBV7-2 to TRBJ2-3; D possibly corresponds to TRBD2 (5 bases). The CDR3 sequence is 16 residues long. Germline V CDR1 and CDR2: SGHTA, FQGNSA. Trimming took off 0 bases at V and 2 bases at J, with 12 bases between the two ends. This CDR3 reads CASSLAAAENTDTQYF. The CDR3 DNA sequence: TGTGCCAGCAGCTTAGCTGCAGCGGAGAACACAGATACGCAGTATTTT.

This clonotype appeared many times. The chain joins TRBV11-2 to TRBJ1-1; D is uncertain. V was cut by 3 bases and J by 4 bases, with 9 bases left in between. CDR1 and CDR2 from the germline V gene are SGHAT and FQNNGV. The CDR3 contains 13 residues. The CDR3 coding sequence is TGTGCCAGCAGCTTCGGAGGACCCACTGAAGCTTTCTTT. Protein product: CASSFGGPTEAFF.

CDR3: CASGGGGSNTGELFF. Written as DNA, the CDR3 is TGTGCCAGTGGCGGAGGGGGCTCGAACACCGGGGAGCTGTTTTTT. The chain combines TRBV19 with TRBJ2-2; maybe TRBD1 (7 bases). From germline, CDR1 is LNHDA and CDR2 SQIVND (reference sequence). The CDR3 has 15 residues. V was clipped by 8 bases and J by 0 bases, with 13 bases between them.

This clonotype was counted a few times. This rearrangement joins TRBV20-1 to TRBJ2-7; no clear D gene. V lost 6 bases, J lost 3 bases, and 21 bases lay in between. The CDR3 contains 15 residues. Germline assignment: CDR1 DFQATT and CDR2 SNEGSKA (reference sequence). The CDR3 DNA follows: TGCAGTGCCTATATCCCCCCGAAAGTCTTCTACGAGCAGTACTTC. It translates to CSAYIPPKVFYEQYF.

This clonotype was detected a few times. This sequence joins TRBV5-4 and TRBJ2-3, with D possibly being TRBD2 (5 bases). With 6 bases removed from V and 3 bases from J, the gap between germline ends came to 8 bases. Germline V gene data show CDR1 as SGHNT and CDR2 as YYREEE (reference sequence). This CDR3 has 12 amino acids. The CDR3 is CASTRETDTQYF. The CDR3 coding sequence is TGTGCCAGCACGAGGGAAACAGATACGCAGTATTTT.

This clonotype was found a few times. This chain links TRBV29-1 with TRBJ1-1, with D maybe TRBD1 (5 bases). Germline V gene sequence: CDR1 SQVTM, CDR2 ANQGSEA. V gave up 6 bases and J gave up 3 bases, with 17 bases separating them. This CDR3 region has 14 residues. CDR3 protein: CSVVKGRGDTEAFF. CDR3 bases: TGCAGCGTCGTCAAGGGGCGCGGGGACACTGAAGCTTTCTTT.

In this sample, this clonotype turned up many times. The chain is built from TRBV6-5 and TRBJ2-1; TRBD2 matches at 7 bases. V lost 5 bases to trimming and J lost 3 bases; unmatched junction nucleotides: 7. The CDR3 is 15 residues long. Germline V gene data show CDR1 as MNHEY and CDR2 as SVGAGI. CDR3 region: CASSSPAGLYNEQFF. CDR3 DNA sequence: TGTGCCAGCAGTAGCCCAGCGGGGCTCTACAATGAGCAGTTCTTC.